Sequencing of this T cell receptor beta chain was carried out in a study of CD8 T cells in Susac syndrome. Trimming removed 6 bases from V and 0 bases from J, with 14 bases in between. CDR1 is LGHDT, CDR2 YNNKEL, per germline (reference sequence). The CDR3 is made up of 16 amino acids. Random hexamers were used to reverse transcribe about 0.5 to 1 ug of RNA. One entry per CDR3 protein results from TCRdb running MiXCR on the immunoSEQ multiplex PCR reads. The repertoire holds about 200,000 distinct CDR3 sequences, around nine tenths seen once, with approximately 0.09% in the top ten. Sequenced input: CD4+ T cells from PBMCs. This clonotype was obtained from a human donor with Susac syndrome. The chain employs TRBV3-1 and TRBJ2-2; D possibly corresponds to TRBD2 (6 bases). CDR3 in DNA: TGTGCCAGCAGTAACGGAGGGCCCGCGAACACCGGGGAGCTGTTTTTT. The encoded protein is CASSNGGPANTGELFF. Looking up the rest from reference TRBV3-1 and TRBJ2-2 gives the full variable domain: DTAVSQTPKYLVTQMGNDKSIKCEQNLGHDTMYWYKQDSKKFLKIMFSYNNKELIINETVPNRFSPKSPDKAHLNLHINSLELGDSAVYFCASSNGGPANTGELFFGEGSRLTVL.